This paragraph reports one TCR beta chain. Under the authors' procedure: Counts of nucleated cells, estimated from reference gene primer amplification, were obtained. Sequenced by immunoSEQ multiplex PCR; TCRdb stores in-frame clones only, minus some. That table is the source of V, J and clone size, and D and trimming were worked out from the DNA. Altogether 300,000 to 350,000 clones are present, 87% being singletons, with the ten largest covering about 2%. This entry comes from a study of blood T cell repertoires in COVID-19. Study background: From the United States, Italy and Spain came samples of acute and convalescent COVID-19.

This receptor was obtained from a man aged 18 to 29 with active or convalescent COVID-19. Sequenced input: peripheral blood.

The CDR3 region is CASSLTGRGSYNEQFF. The CDR3 coding sequence is TGTGCCAGCAGCTTAACCGGGAGAGGATCCTACAATGAGCAGTTCTTC. V and J are TRBV7-3 and TRBJ2-1; weak D call: TRBD2 (6 bases). Germline loops: CDR1 SGHTA, CDR2 FQGTGA. With 0 bases removed from V and 1 base from J, the gap between germline ends came to 10 bases. This CDR3 contains 16 residues.